The 20 T cell receptor beta chains given below trace back to one sample, sequenced in a study of shared clonotypes between healthy human individuals. Assay: immunoSEQ multiplex PCR; the TCRdb copy retains only in-frame clones and omits some. The sample consists of approximately 1.1 million clones, around 78% of them appearing once. Specimen: memory CD4+ T cells from PBMCs. This sample's subset: CD45RA-negative fraction. Source of these receptors: a man younger than 35 in good health. Some clones in this sample may be carry-over from other donors' samples.

This sequence joins TRBV28 and TRBJ2-3; D is uncertain. Germline V gives CDR1 MDHEN, CDR2 SYDVKM. This CDR3 has 13 amino acids. V was cut by 7 bases and J by 6 bases, with 14 bases left in between. CDR3 sequence reads: CASKNSPRDTQYF. CDR3 nucleotides: TGTGCCAGCAAGAATTCCCCCCGGGATACGCAGTATTTT. Full variable domain (missing parts from reference TRBV28 and TRBJ2-3): DVKVTQSSRYLVKRTGEKVFLECVQDMDHENMFWYRQDPGLGLRLIYFSYDVKMKEKGDIPEGYSVSREKKERFSLILESASTNQTSMYLCASKNSPRDTQYFGPGTRLTVL.

Comments on this clone: This probably arose from a read error, given a far larger clone one base away. The chain recombines TRBV11-2 with TRBJ2-7; 11 nucleotides agree with TRBD1. The CDR3 totals 15 residues. The germline V gene has CDR1 SGHAT and CDR2 FQNNGV. The CDR3 DNA reads TGTGCCAGCAGCCCCTGGACAGGGGGCTCCGACGAGCGGTACTTC. Translated: CASSPWTGGSDERYF.

V is TRBV28 and J is TRBJ2-7; a possible D gene is TRBD1 (6 bases). The V end was cut by 6 bases, the J end by 3 bases, with 18 bases between. The CDR3 extends over 15 amino acids. CDR1 is MDHEN and CDR2 is SYDVKM in the germline V gene. The CDR3 coding sequence is TGTGCCAGCAGCCCTGTTGGTGGGACACTCTACGAGCAGTACTTC. This encodes CASSPVGGTLYEQYF.

This chain joins TRBV6-1 and TRBJ2-7, with 9 bases identical to TRBD1. V lost 11 bases, J lost 4 bases, and 9 bases stayed unmatched. The CDR3 has 13 amino acids. CDR1 is MNHNS, CDR2 SASEGT, per germline. CDR3 nucleotide sequence: TGTGCCCACGATAAACAGGGGGCGTACGAGCAGTACTTC. Translated, it gives CAHDKQGAYEQYF.

The genes are TRBV29-1 and TRBJ2-1; possible D gene TRBD1, 6 bases. V shed 3 bases and J shed 10 bases, with 10 bases lying between them. The length of the CDR3 is 11 residues. The germline V gene has CDR1 SQVTM and CDR2 ANQGSEA. The CDR3 loop reads CSVDDRPEQFF. CDR3 sequence (DNA): TGCAGCGTTGATGACAGGCCAGAGCAGTTCTTC.

The chain carries TRBV4-3 and TRBJ2-5, with D unresolved. CDR1 is LGHNA and CDR2 is YSLEER in the germline V gene. Trimming shortened V by 0 bases and J by 2 bases, and 7 bases separated the two germline ends. CDR3 length: 14 amino acids. The CDR3 DNA sequence: TGCGCCAGCAGCCAAGAGATCGGGCAAGAGACCCAGTACTTC. It is translated as CASSQEIGQETQYF.

The chain links TRBV19 to TRBJ2-7; D gene ambiguous. There are 13 residues in the CDR3. V dropped 7 bases and J dropped 7 bases, with 17 bases sitting between them. Germline V gives CDR1 LNHDA, CDR2 SQIVND (reference sequence). The chain's CDR3 is CASISRGAEEQYF. In nucleotides, the CDR3 is TGTGCCAGTATCTCTCGCGGAGCTGAAGAGCAGTACTTC.

With regard to this clone: This sample also contains other DNA sequences that code for the same CDR3. V gene TRBV28 combines with J gene TRBJ1-1; 7 nucleotides match TRBD1. Germline V gene data show CDR1 as MDHEN and CDR2 as SYDVKM. The CDR3 contains 13 residues. Losses at the gene ends were 1 base for V and 4 bases for J; bases not matched to a gene: 0. The CDR3 coding sequence is TGTGCCAGCAGTTTATCAGGGGGCACTGAAGCTTTCTTT. It translates to CASSLSGGTEAFF.

This chain links TRBV6-6 with TRBJ1-1, with TRBD1 identical over 9 bases. Germline CDR1 reads MNHNY; CDR2 reads SVGAGI (reference sequence). The length of the CDR3 is 14 residues. Losses at the gene ends were 7 bases for V and 4 bases for J; bases not matched to a gene: 7. The CDR3 sequence is CASTVDRGGTEAFF. The CDR3 DNA reads TGTGCCAGCACCGTGGACAGGGGCGGCACTGAAGCTTTCTTT.

This clone was detected only a few times. Within the sample, other DNA sequences also encode this same CDR3. The chain joins TRBV30 to TRBJ2-3; D is uncertain. CDR3 length: 12 amino acids. Germline V CDR1 and CDR2: GTSNPN, SVGIG (reference sequence). V was pared by 0 bases and J by 4 bases, with 5 bases between. The CDR3 DNA is TGTGCCTGGAGTGTAAGGTCAGATACGCAGTATTTT. It specifies CAWSVRSDTQYF. The full variable domain, in which reference TRBV30 and TRBJ2-3 provide the parts outside the CDR3, is SQTIHQWPATLVQPVGSPLSLECTVEGTSNPNLYWYRQAAGRGLQLLFYSVGIGQISSEVPQNLSASRPQDRQFILSSKKLLLSDSGFYLCAWSVRSDTQYFGPGTRLTVL.

The rearrangement joins TRBV11-3 to TRBJ1-1; D is perhaps TRBD1 (6 bases). This CDR3 comprises 14 residues. Germline CDR1 and CDR2: SGHNT and YENEEA. Trimming left V 5 bases short and J 0 bases short, with 10 bases between. The CDR3, as DNA: TGTGCCAGCAGCCCGGACAGCTTGAACACTGAAGCTTTCTTT. This translates into CASSPDSLNTEAFF.

This chain joins TRBV7-2 and TRBJ1-5; 7 bases agree with TRBD1. Germline V gene sequence: CDR1 SGHTA, CDR2 FQGNSA. The CDR3 is 16 residues long. V trimming: 0 bases; J trimming: 5 bases; junction bases outside the gene matches: 7. The CDR3 here is CASSLAGQRFDQPQHF. DNA of the CDR3: TGTGCCAGCAGCTTAGCGGGACAGAGGTTCGATCAGCCCCAGCATTTT.

This clone was found a few times. The chain recombines TRBV7-3 with TRBJ2-3; 9 positions agree with TRBD1. The CDR3 length is 14 residues. Germline V gene lookup returns CDR1 SGHTA and CDR2 FQGTGA. After removal of 3 bases from V and 5 bases from J, the junction contained 3 bases not matched to a gene. This chain's CDR3 is CASSLRTGEDTQYF. CDR3 in DNA: TGTGCCAGCAGCTTGCGGACAGGGGAAGATACGCAGTATTTT.

V usage is TRBV10-3 and J usage is TRBJ2-2; TRBD2 aligns across 7 bases. Germline lookup yields CDR1 ENHRY and CDR2 SYGVKD. CDR3 size: 17 residues. Trimming took 3 bases from V and 7 from J; bases not matched to a gene: 14. The DNA of the CDR3 is TGTGCCATCAGTGAAGTTTGGGGGAGCGGGATCGGCGGGGAGCTGTTTTTT. It specifies CAISEVWGSGIGGELFF.

The V and J genes are TRBV2 and TRBJ1-5; D uncertain. V lost 4 bases and J 11 bases, leaving 12 bases between the germline ends. CDR3 length: 12 residues. CDR1 is SNHLY and CDR2 is FYNNEI in the germline V gene. Here the CDR3 DNA reads TGTGCCAGCAGTGCGGGCCCATTAGCCCAGCATTTT. It specifies CASSAGPLAQHF.

V and J are TRBV6-1 and TRBJ2-7; TRBD1 is a possible D gene (5 bases). V lost 6 bases, J lost 6 bases, and 9 bases lay in between. The CDR3 is 11 amino acids. The germline gives CDR1 MNHNS, CDR2 SASEGT. This CDR3 reads CASRGPREQYF. In DNA form, the CDR3 reads TGTGCCAGCAGGGGGCCTCGCGAGCAGTACTTC.

The rearrangement uses TRBV5-1 and TRBJ2-1; 13 positions agree with TRBD2. CDR3 length equals 14 residues. Germline-derived CDR1 and CDR2 are SGHRS and YFSETQ. The V segment lost 6 bases and the J segment 9 bases; nucleotides outside the gene matches: 6. The DNA for the CDR3 is TGCGCCAGCAACGGACTAGCGGGAGCCGCTGAGCAGTTCTTC. It translates to CASNGLAGAAEQFF.

The chain uses TRBV18 and TRBJ1-1, with D possibly being TRBD1 (6 bases). Per the germline V gene, CDR1 is KGHSH and CDR2 is LQKENI. V lost 6 bases, J lost 2 bases, and 16 bases lay in between. This CDR3 contains 15 residues. CDR3 loop: CASSLEDRANTEAFF. Here the CDR3 DNA reads TGTGCCAGCTCCCTTGAGGACAGAGCCAACACTGAAGCTTTCTTT.

There are many counts of this clone. This sequence joins TRBV5-1 and TRBJ2-5; TRBD2 matches at 7 bases. The V gene's germline CDR1 is SGHRS and CDR2 YFSETQ. The CDR3 is 16 residues long. Trimming cost V 4 bases and J 4 bases; bases outside gene matches: 13. This CDR3 reads CASSNGEGMIRETQYF. As DNA, the CDR3 is TGCGCCAGCAGCAACGGGGAGGGAATGATCAGAGAGACCCAGTACTTC. The full variable domain, completed using reference TRBV5-1 and TRBJ2-5, is KAGVTQTPRYLIKTRGQQVTLSCSPISGHRSVSWYQQTPGQGLQFLFEYFSETQRNKGNFPGRFSGRQFSNSRSEMNVSTLELGDSALYLCASSNGEGMIRETQYFGPGTRLLVL.

The gene calls are TRBV2 and TRBJ2-7, with D possibly matching TRBD1 (5 bases). The length of the CDR3 is 14 residues. Trimming took 5 bases from V and 4 from J, leaving 15 bases between them. Germline lookup yields CDR1 SNHLY and CDR2 FYNNEI. CDR3 bases: TGTGCCAGCAGTACACAGGTCCCGCCATACGAGCAGTACTTC. Protein: CASSTQVPPYEQYF.